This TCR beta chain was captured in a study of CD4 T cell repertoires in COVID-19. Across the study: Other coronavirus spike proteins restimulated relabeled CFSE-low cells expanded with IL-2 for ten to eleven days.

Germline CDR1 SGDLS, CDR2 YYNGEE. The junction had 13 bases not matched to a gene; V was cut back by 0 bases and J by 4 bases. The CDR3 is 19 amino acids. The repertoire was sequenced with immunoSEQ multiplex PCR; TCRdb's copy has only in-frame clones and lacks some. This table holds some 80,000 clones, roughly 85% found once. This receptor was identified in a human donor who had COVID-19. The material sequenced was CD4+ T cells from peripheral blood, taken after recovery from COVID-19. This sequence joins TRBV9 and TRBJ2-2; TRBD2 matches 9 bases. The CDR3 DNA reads TGTGCCAGCAGCGTAGCTGGGGATAGCGGGAGAGGCTTCACCGGGGAGCTGTTTTTT. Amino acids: CASSVAGDSGRGFTGELFF. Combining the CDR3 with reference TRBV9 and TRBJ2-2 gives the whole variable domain DSGVTQTPKHLITATGQRVTLRCSPRSGDLSVYWYQQSLDQGLQFLIQYYNGEERAKGNILERFSAQQFPDLHSELNLSSLELGDSALYFCASSVAGDSGRGFTGELFFGEGSRLTVL.